The 20 T cell receptor beta chains below come from one sample, sequenced in a study of control samples from healthy donors and cancer patients. Repertoires were generated with immunoSEQ multiplex PCR, while TCRdb's copy carries only in-frame clones and drops some. The table has around 92,000 clones, roughly four fifths seen once. The sequencing input was blood. These TCRs come from a man in his 60s in good health.

This clone was seen only once. The rearrangement uses TRBV2 and TRBJ2-3; possible D gene TRBD2, 5 bases. Germline V gene data show CDR1 as SNHLY and CDR2 as FYNNEI. Trimming left V 7 bases short and J 2 bases short, with 13 bases between. The length of the CDR3 is 14 residues. CDR3 sequence (DNA): TGTGCCAGCAATTTCGGAGGATCCACAGATACGCAGTATTTT. Translated, it gives CASNFGGSTDTQYF.

The rearrangement joins TRBV5-6 to TRBJ1-1; no clear D. Germline assignment: CDR1 SGHDT and CDR2 YYEEEE. Between the trimmed V and J ends, which lost 0 bases and 0 bases, there was a span of 6 bases. The CDR3 sequence is 14 residues long. The CDR3 bases are TGTGCCAGCAGCTTGGACACCATGAACACTGAAGCTTTCTTT. This translates into CASSLDTMNTEAFF.

The chain uses TRBV5-1 and TRBJ1-1; TRBD1 is a possible D gene (5 bases). The germline V and J ends were trimmed by 4 bases and 4 bases, with 14 bases remaining between them. This CDR3 contains 14 residues. Per germline, CDR1 SGHRS and CDR2 YFSETQ. The CDR3, as DNA: TGCGCCAGCAGCCCCTATGGTGGGGGCACTGAAGCTTTCTTT. Its translation is CASSPYGGGTEAFF.

The genes are TRBV4-1 and TRBJ2-7, with 8 bases aligning to TRBD2. V was pared by 0 bases and J by 4 bases, with 8 bases of the junction left unmatched. CDR1 is MGHRA and CDR2 is YSYEKL in the germline V gene. The CDR3 sequence is 16 residues long. The CDR3 region has the DNA TGCGCCAGCAGCCAAGATCGTCTCGGGGGGGCTTACGAGCAGTACTTC. This translates into CASSQDRLGGAYEQYF.

This rearrangement joins TRBV29-1 to TRBJ2-1; 7 bases map to TRBD2. The V gene end was trimmed by 5 bases and the J gene end by 0 bases; junction bases not matched to a gene: 10. This CDR3 spans 16 amino acids. Per the germline V gene, CDR1 is SQVTM and CDR2 is ANQGSEA. The CDR3 DNA reads TGCAGCGTTAAAGGGGCTCCGGGGGGCTCCTACAATGAGCAGTTCTTC. It yields the protein CSVKGAPGGSYNEQFF.

The gene calls are TRBV5-1 and TRBJ2-2; 9 bases align to TRBD1. This CDR3 has 16 amino acids. V gave up 0 bases and J gave up 7 bases; unmatched junction bases: 7. Germline V CDR1 and CDR2: SGHRS, YFSETQ. CDR3 amino acids: CASSLDRGRGVGELFF. CDR3 DNA: TGCGCCAGCAGCTTGGACAGGGGGCGAGGAGTCGGGGAGCTGTTTTTT.

The chain recombines TRBV19 with TRBJ1-5; D gene unclear. This CDR3 is built from 17 residues. Trimming shortened V by 2 bases and J by 0 bases, and 14 bases separated the two germline ends. Per the germline V gene, CDR1 is LNHDA and CDR2 is SQIVND (reference sequence). CDR3 in amino acids: CASSILGPRPSNQPQHF. The CDR3 DNA follows: TGTGCCAGTAGTATATTAGGCCCCAGACCTAGCAATCAGCCCCAGCATTTT.

This sequence joins TRBV19 and TRBJ1-2; maybe TRBD1 (6 bases). In germline, CDR1 is LNHDA, CDR2 SQIVND (reference sequence). The CDR3 consists of 17 residues. V lost 2 bases to trimming and J lost 4 bases, with 20 bases between them. In DNA, the CDR3 is TGTGCCAGTAGTATAAGGGACATAGGGCAATCCATCTATGGCTACACCTTC. Protein sequence: CASSIRDIGQSIYGYTF. The full variable domain, rest sourced from reference TRBV19 and TRBJ1-2, is DGGITQSPKYLFRKEGQNVTLSCEQNLNHDAMYWYRQDPGQGLRLIYYSQIVNDFQKGDIAEGYSVSREKKESFPLTVTSAQKNPTAFYLCASSIRDIGQSIYGYTFGSGTRLTVV.

This clone was found once. The chain couples TRBV28 to TRBJ2-7; TRBD1 matches 8 bases. The CDR3 has 15 residues. Germline CDR1 reads MDHEN; CDR2 reads SYDVKM. The J segment lost 9 bases and the V segment lost 5 bases, leaving 15 bases of the junction unmatched. The CDR3: CASSGSTGVGVSQYF. CDR3 DNA: TGTGCCAGCAGTGGGTCGACAGGGGTTGGGGTTTCGCAGTACTTC.

The chain joins TRBV12-3 or TRBV12-4 to TRBJ1-3; D not resolved. V was clipped by 3 bases and J by 3 bases, with 3 bases between them. The length of the CDR3 is 12 residues. The CDR3 loop reads CASSLDGNTIYF. For the CDR3, the DNA is TGTGCCAGCAGTTTGGATGGAAACACCATATATTTT.

The chain uses TRBV29-1 and TRBJ2-7; TRBD1 agrees at 8 bases. Germline lookup yields CDR1 SQVTM and CDR2 ANQGSEA. V lost 7 bases and J lost 5; bases outside the gene matches: 16. The CDR3 is 15 amino acids. CDR3: CSADLGQGDPHEQYF. CDR3 sequence (DNA): TGCAGCGCCGACCTCGGACAGGGCGATCCTCACGAGCAGTACTTC.

The rearrangement links TRBV13 to TRBJ2-5, with TRBD1 matching 9 bases. The V and J ends lost 2 bases and 1 base, in that order; junction bases with no gene match: 14. Germline-derived CDR1 and CDR2 are PRHDT and FYEKMQ (reference sequence). CDR3 size: 19 residues. Here the CDR3 DNA reads TGTGCCAGCAGCTTAAGCTCCGGGACAGGGACGGGGCTCCAAGAGACCCAGTACTTC. This translates into CASSLSSGTGTGLQETQYF.

V usage is TRBV30 and J usage is TRBJ2-2; the D is unclear. Trimming removed 3 bases from V and 3 bases from J, with 8 bases in between. The length of the CDR3 is 13 residues. The germline V gene encodes CDR1 GTSNPN and CDR2 SVGIG (reference sequence). CDR3 in amino acids: CAWREYDTGELFF. CDR3 nucleotide sequence: TGTGCCTGGAGGGAGTACGACACCGGGGAGCTGTTTTTT. Combining the CDR3 with reference TRBV30 and TRBJ2-2 gives the whole variable domain SQTIHQWPATLVQPVGSPLSLECTVEGTSNPNLYWYRQAAGRGLQLLFYSVGIGQISSEVPQNLSASRPQDRQFILSSKKLLLSDSGFYLCAWREYDTGELFFGEGSRLTVL.

The chain couples TRBV7-8 to TRBJ2-5; D possibly corresponds to TRBD2 (7 bases). This CDR3 has 16 residues. Trimming removed 7 bases at V and 5 bases at J, with 23 bases between. The germline CDR1 and CDR2 sequences are SGHVS and FQNEAQ. This chain's CDR3 is CASTLKGGGPYETQYF. CDR3 sequence (DNA): TGTGCCAGCACTCTGAAGGGGGGGGGTCCGTATGAGACCCAGTACTTC.

V gene TRBV27 combines with J gene TRBJ1-5; maybe TRBD1 (6 bases). The CDR3 is made up of 15 amino acids. Looked up from germline, CDR1 is MNHEY and CDR2 is SMNVEV (reference sequence). V was trimmed by 8 bases and J by 0 bases, leaving 14 bases between them. CDR3: CASGPRGGSNQPQHF. CDR3 bases: TGTGCCAGCGGTCCGAGGGGGGGTAGCAATCAGCCCCAGCATTTT.

The chain links TRBV5-1 to TRBJ2-2, with TRBD2 matching 10 bases. J was trimmed by 7 bases and V by 5 bases; bases with no gene match: 5. Germline-derived CDR1 and CDR2 are SGHRS and YFSETQ. CDR3 length equals 14 residues. The CDR3 protein is CASRLLAGRGELFF. CDR3 sequence (DNA): TGCGCCAGCAGGTTACTAGCGGGACGCGGGGAGCTGTTTTTT.

This clone was detected only once. The J gene is TRBJ1-1, the V gene TRBV29-1, with a weak D call TRBD1 (6 bases). The CDR3 is 13 residues long. Germline-derived CDR1 and CDR2 are SQVTM and ANQGSEA. V was shortened by 2 bases and J by 1 base, with 8 bases between the two germline ends. CDR3: CSVETGPNTEAFF. Written as DNA, the CDR3 is TGCAGCGTTGAAACAGGGCCGAACACTGAAGCTTTCTTT.

The rearrangement joins TRBV7-9 to TRBJ2-5; the match to TRBD1 covers 7 bases. The CDR3 sequence is 14 residues long. CDR1 is SEHNR, CDR2 FQNEAQ, per germline (reference sequence). Trimming at V came to 4 bases and at J to 5 bases, leaving 7 bases not matched to a gene. The CDR3 nucleotides are TGTGCCAGCAGCTCCGACAGGGAGCGTGAGACCCAGTACTTC. Its translation: CASSSDRERETQYF.

This clone was observed a handful of times. The gene calls are TRBV19 and TRBJ1-6; 7 nucleotides agree with TRBD1. The trim removed 9 bases at V and 5 bases at J, leaving 7 bases unmatched. Per germline, CDR1 LNHDA and CDR2 SQIVND (reference sequence). The CDR3 is 14 amino acids. The CDR3 loop is CASQLGTDNSPLHF. The CDR3 DNA reads TGTGCCAGCCAATTGGGGACAGATAATTCACCCCTCCACTTT.

The chain recombines TRBV12-5 with TRBJ1-5; D remains unclear. Germline V CDR1 and CDR2: LGHNT, FRNRAP. The CDR3 loop spans 12 amino acids. The ends were cut back, 7 bases at V and 5 bases at J, with 9 bases in the middle. For the CDR3, the DNA is TGTGCTAGTGCCCTGGAGGATCAGCCCCAGCATTTT. It specifies CASALEDQPQHF.